This passage covers 15 T cell receptor beta chains from one sample sequenced in a study of blood T cell repertoires in COVID-19. Sequencing used immunoSEQ multiplex PCR; TCRdb keeps in-frame clones, though not all of them. The table shows roughly 49,000 clones, with roughly 84% occurring only once. Material: peripheral blood. These receptor sequences come from a man aged 45-65 years with active COVID-19.

The chain couples TRBV28 to TRBJ1-5; D is uncertain. CDR1 MDHEN and CDR2 SYDVKM come from the germline V gene. The CDR3 length is 12 residues. Trimming pared 2 bases from V and 11 bases from J, leaving 10 bases between. The CDR3 bases are TGTGCCAGCAGTTTAGGCCCGGGGACCCAGCATTTT. It codes for CASSLGPGTQHF.

The rearrangement joins TRBV7-9 to TRBJ1-1; no clear D. The V gene's germline CDR1 is SEHNR and CDR2 FQNEAQ (reference sequence). Trimming left V 5 bases short and J 4 bases short, with 5 bases between. The CDR3 runs 11 residues. CDR3 residues: CASSPSTEAFF. The CDR3 DNA reads as TGTGCCAGCAGCCCCTCCACTGAAGCTTTCTTT. The full variable domain, completed using reference TRBV7-9 and TRBJ1-1, is DTGVSQNPRHKITKRGQNVTFRCDPISEHNRLYWYRQTLGQGPEFLTYFQNEAQLEKSRLLSDRFSAERPKGSFSTLEIQRTEQGDSAMYLCASSPSTEAFFGQGTRLTVV.

The J gene is TRBJ2-3, the V gene TRBV10-1, with a weak D call TRBD1 (6 bases). Germline loops: CDR1 WNHNN, CDR2 SYGVQD (reference sequence). This CDR3 is built from 14 residues. V gave up 4 bases and J gave up 5 bases, with 13 bases separating them. Here the CDR3 DNA reads TGCGCCAGCAGTGCCTACCAGGGGAGAGATACGCAGTATTTT. This codes for CASSAYQGRDTQYF.

The chain couples TRBV28 to TRBJ2-3; TRBD2 agrees at 10 bases. The V gene end was trimmed by 2 bases and the J gene end by 4 bases; junction bases not matched to a gene: 6. From germline, CDR1 is MDHEN and CDR2 SYDVKM. This CDR3 contains 16 residues. In DNA form, the CDR3 reads TGTGCCAGCAGTTTAACTAGCGGGGTTTTCTCAGATACGCAGTATTTT. Protein product: CASSLTSGVFSDTQYF. The full variable domain, completed using reference TRBV28 and TRBJ2-3, is DVKVTQSSRYLVKRTGEKVFLECVQDMDHENMFWYRQDPGLGLRLIYFSYDVKMKEKGDIPEGYSVSREKKERFSLILESASTNQTSMYLCASSLTSGVFSDTQYFGPGTRLTVL.

The CDR3 nucleotides are TGCGCCAGCAGCTTGGAGGGCAGGGGTGGCACAGATACGCAGTATTTT. Translation: CASSLEGRGGTDTQYF. This chain connects TRBV5-1 to TRBJ2-3, with D maybe TRBD1 (6 bases). In germline, CDR1 is SGHRS, CDR2 YFSETQ. The CDR3 spans 16 residues. The V end lost 0 bases, the J end lost 1 base, and 12 bases lay between the germline ends. Based on the CDR3 plus reference TRBV5-1 and TRBJ2-3, the full variable domain is KAGVTQTPRYLIKTRGQQVTLSCSPISGHRSVSWYQQTPGQGLQFLFEYFSETQRNKGNFPGRFSGRQFSNSRSEMNVSTLELGDSALYLCASSLEGRGGTDTQYFGPGTRLTVL.

The chain combines TRBV5-5 with TRBJ1-6; D is uncertain. The V gene lost 0 bases and the J gene lost 0 bases, with 4 bases spanning the gap. The CDR3 has 15 amino acids. Germline-derived CDR1 and CDR2 are SGHKS and YYEKEE (reference sequence). Here the CDR3 DNA reads TGTGCCAGCAGCTTGGACTTCTCCTATAATTCACCCCTCCACTTT. Amino acids: CASSLDFSYNSPLHF. The full variable domain, its missing parts supplied by reference TRBV5-5 and TRBJ1-6, is DAGVTQSPTHLIKTRGQQVTLRCSPISGHKSVSWYQQVLGQGPQFIFQYYEKEERGRGNFPDRFSARQFPNYSSELNVNALLLGDSALYLCASSLDFSYNSPLHFGNGTRLTVT.

The V gene is TRBV4-1, the J gene TRBJ2-7; the match to TRBD2 covers 11 bases. CDR1 is MGHRA and CDR2 is YSYEKL in the germline V gene. The CDR3 runs 17 residues. J lost 6 bases, V lost 0 bases, and 10 bases had no gene match. CDR3 DNA sequence: TGCGCCAGCAGCCAAGATACCAGCGGGACTAGCGGTGGCGAGCAGTACTTC. Its translation is CASSQDTSGTSGGEQYF.

The chain's CDR3 is CSAPQGNEQFF. The CDR3 nucleotides read TGCAGTGCACCACAGGGAAATGAGCAGTTCTTC. The V and J genes are TRBV20-1 and TRBJ2-1; the D gene is possibly TRBD1 (6 bases). The V gene's germline CDR1 is DFQATT and CDR2 SNEGSKA (reference sequence). V dropped 6 bases and J dropped 7 bases, with 10 bases sitting between them. The CDR3 is 11 residues long.

The chain couples TRBV18 to TRBJ2-2; 9 bases are a match to TRBD2. V shed 8 bases and J 1 base; nucleotides not matched to a gene: 11. The CDR3 is made up of 17 amino acids. Per germline, CDR1 KGHSH and CDR2 LQKENI. The CDR3 loop is CASTRSAGGLNTGELFF. In nucleotides, the CDR3 is TGTGCCAGCACCCGTTCAGCGGGGGGTTTGAACACCGGGGAGCTGTTTTTT. The entire variable domain, with the rest obtained from reference TRBV18 and TRBJ2-2, is as follows: NAGVMQNPRHLVRRRGQEARLRCSPMKGHSHVYWYRQLPEEGLKFMVYLQKENIIDESGMPKERFSAEFPKEGPSILRIQQVVRGDSAAYFCASTRSAGGLNTGELFFGEGSRLTVL.

The chain joins TRBV5-8 to TRBJ2-2; perhaps TRBD1 as D (6 bases). Between the trimmed V and J ends, which lost 4 bases and 6 bases, there was a span of 10 bases. CDR3 length: 13 residues. Looked up from germline, CDR1 is SGHTS and CDR2 is YDEGEE. CDR3 nucleotides: TGTGCCAGCAGCCAGGGGCCCTCCGGGGAGCTGTTTTTT. Encoded protein: CASSQGPSGELFF.

The chain recombines TRBV27 with TRBJ1-2, with TRBD1 as a possible D gene (5 bases). The CDR3 contains 14 residues. CDR1 MNHEY and CDR2 SMNVEV come from the germline V gene (reference sequence). V lost 2 bases to trimming and J lost 5 bases, with 12 bases between them. The CDR3 region is CASSLLGGGYGYTF. The DNA of the CDR3 is TGTGCCAGCAGTTTACTCGGGGGAGGGTATGGCTACACCTTC.

The chain is built from TRBV5-5 and TRBJ1-6, with D unclear. V was clipped by 5 bases and J by 5 bases, with 11 bases between them. Germline CDR1 and CDR2: SGHKS and YYEKEE (reference sequence). This CDR3 spans 14 amino acids. The CDR3 here is CASRMEGNNSPLHF. The CDR3 region has the DNA TGTGCCAGCAGAATGGAGGGCAATAATTCACCCCTCCACTTT.

This clone has only a few counts. The chain uses TRBV2 and TRBJ1-2; D unresolved. V lost 6 bases and J 6 bases, leaving 20 bases between the germline ends. The CDR3 contains 15 residues. CDR1 and CDR2 from the germline V gene are SNHLY and FYNNEI. This chain's CDR3 is CASSENDSVLDGYTF. In DNA form, the CDR3 reads TGTGCCAGCAGCGAAAACGACTCGGTATTAGATGGCTACACCTTC.

The rearrangement uses TRBV10-2 and TRBJ2-7; TRBD1 agrees at 7 bases. There are 14 residues in the CDR3. Losses at the gene ends were 6 bases for V and 5 bases for J; bases not matched to a gene: 10. From germline, CDR1 is WSHSY and CDR2 SAAADI. The CDR3 DNA sequence: TGCGCCAGCAGCCCAGGGGGTAATATCGACGAGCAGTACTTC. This encodes CASSPGGNIDEQYF.

CDR3 region: CASSKDSINEKLFF. The CDR3 coding sequence is TGTGCCAGCTCAAAGGACAGTATTAATGAAAAACTGTTTTTT. The chain combines TRBV18 with TRBJ1-4, with TRBD1 as a possible D gene (6 bases). The V end lost 5 bases, the J end lost 4 bases, and 11 bases lay between the germline ends. CDR1 is KGHSH and CDR2 is LQKENI in the germline V gene. The CDR3 is 14 residues long.